This T cell receptor beta chain was captured by sequencing in a study of vaccination and CD4 T cells after COVID-19. As to treatment: approximately 11-day PBMC culture with coronavirus spike peptide pools or control peptides (ViraFEST assay). Worth noting for this clonotype: No antigen is known for it.

The Oncomine TCR Beta short-read assay generated sequence data from the DNA of cultured CD4+ T cells. TCRdb passed the PCR reads through MiXCR, listing each CDR3 protein once. The sample has more than 5,500 distinct CDR3 sequences, around three fifths seen once. This clonotype was sampled from a human donor who had recovered from COVID-19. Sequencing input: CD4+ T cells from blood, cultured in vitro.

CDR3 coding DNA: TGCAGTGCTCAAACGGTCTCTGGAAACACCATATATTTT. It specifies CSAQTVSGNTIYF. The chain couples TRBV20-1 to TRBJ1-3; D call uncertain. Trimming removed 5 bases from V and 0 bases from J, with 8 bases in between. The germline V gene encodes CDR1 DFQATT and CDR2 SNEGSKA (reference sequence). The CDR3 runs to 13 residues.